The 10 T cell receptor beta chains listed next were all sequenced from one sample in a study of tumor and adjacent non-tumor tissue in lung cancer. TCRbeta libraries were built with three rounds of nested PCR, modified from ARM-PCR. TCRdb reprocessed the multiplex PCR reads via MiXCR and lists one record per CDR3 protein. The repertoire consists of approximately 150,000 distinct CDR3 sequences, with around two thirds occurring once and the leading ten covering 15% to 20%. The template was RNA from unsorted bulk tissue. The sample consisted of lung tumor tissue. These receptors all stem from a man aged 60 to 69 with small cell lung cancer.

This sequence joins TRBV28 and TRBJ2-7, with 7 bases matching TRBD1. Trimming cost V 7 bases and J 1 base; bases outside gene matches: 7. Per the germline V gene, CDR1 is MDHEN and CDR2 is SYDVKM. The length of the CDR3 is 14 residues. Here the CDR3 DNA reads TGTGCCAGCAAAGCCCCGACAGGGTCCTACGAGCAGTACTTC. Protein product: CASKAPTGSYEQYF.

Worth noting for this clonotype: This clone may be a read error of a much larger clone one base away. V and J are TRBV29-1 and TRBJ1-1, with D uncertain. Per the germline V gene, CDR1 is SQVTM and CDR2 is ANQGSEA. The CDR3 has 12 residues. Trimming removed 4 bases at V and 5 bases at J, with 11 bases between. The CDR3: CSVARSTTEAFF. CDR3 nucleotide sequence: TGCAGCGTTGCCAGGTCTACAACTGAAGCTTTCTTT.

The chain combines TRBV6-2 or TRBV6-3 with TRBJ2-7, with D perhaps being TRBD1 or TRBD2 (6 bases each). This CDR3 region has 17 residues. V gave up 4 bases and J gave up 4 bases, with 23 bases separating them. The germline CDR1 and CDR2 sequences are MNHEY and SVGEGT. CDR3 sequence: CASSSLPQGRGDYEQYV. In nucleotides, the CDR3 is TGTGCCAGCAGTTCGCTACCCCAGGGGCGCGGGGATTACGAGCAGTACGTC.

The V call is TRBV6-1, the J call TRBJ2-7; 11 bases are a match to TRBD2. The CDR3 extends over 15 amino acids. Germline CDR1 reads MNHNS; CDR2 reads SASEGT. The V gene end was trimmed by 0 bases and the J gene end by 8 bases; junction bases not matched to a gene: 6. The DNA of the CDR3 is TGTGCCAGCAGTGAAGCGTGGACTAGCGGGTGGCAGCAGTACGTC. This translates into CASSEAWTSGWQQYV.

The V and J genes are TRBV11-2 and TRBJ1-5; D not resolved. CDR3 length equals 13 residues. CDR1 SGHAT and CDR2 FQNNGV come from the germline V gene. The V end lost 2 bases, the J end lost 7 bases, and 9 bases lay between the germline ends. The CDR3 DNA is TGTGCCAGCAGCTTATTGGGGTACCAGCCCCAGCATTTT. Protein product: CASSLLGYQPQHF.

The chain uses TRBV5-6 and TRBJ2-7, with 9 bases aligning to TRBD1. Germline V gene sequence: CDR1 SGHDT, CDR2 YYEEEE. V lost 1 base, J lost 1 base, and 6 bases stayed unmatched. The CDR3 is made up of 16 amino acids. The CDR3 nucleotides read TGTGCCAGCAGCTTGTCACAGGGGGCCTTGTCCTACGAGCAGTACTTC. The encoded protein is CASSLSQGALSYEQYF.

As to this clonotype: One end of the junction fails to match germline, which may point to a read error. The chain couples TRBV11-2 to TRBJ1-1, with D maybe TRBD1 (5 bases). Germline CDR1 is SGHAT and CDR2 is FQNNGV. The CDR3 loop spans 17 amino acids. CDR3 sequence (DNA): TGTACCAGCAGCTCGAAGCAGGGCCCAAGGATAAACACTGAAGCTTTCTTT. It specifies CTSSSKQGPRINTEAFF.

This clonotype was detected only a few times. The chain is built from TRBV12-3 or TRBV12-4 and TRBJ2-1; D call uncertain. This CDR3 has 13 residues. V dropped 6 bases and J dropped 5 bases, with 11 bases sitting between them. The chain's CDR3 is CASSLLYDNEQFF. DNA of the CDR3: TGTGCCAGCAGCCTTCTCTACGACAATGAGCAGTTCTTC.

Of note for this clonotype: In this CDR3 the conserved last residue, phenylalanine or tryptophan, is missing, so a read error is likely. The DNA is left out, because the CDR3 cannot be placed on it with certainty; the CDR3 is given as TCRdb lists it. The rearrangement uses TRBV11-2 and TRBJ2-6; TRBD1, the table's D call, was not compared with the DNA. CDR1 is SGHAT, CDR2 FQNNGV, per germline. The CDR3 numbers 18 amino acids, ends counted. The CDR3 here is CASRLPGQGLSGANVPTL.

Ten or more counts support this clonotype. This chain uses TRBV12-3 or TRBV12-4 with TRBJ2-2, with TRBD1 as a possible D gene (6 bases). The CDR3 spans 15 residues. V shed 6 bases and J shed 5 bases, with 16 bases lying between them. The CDR3 region is CASRPRGTSTGELFF. CDR3 DNA: TGTGCCAGCAGACCTAGGGGGACCTCAACCGGGGAGCTGTTTTTT.